A single sample gave rise to the 15 T cell receptor beta chains below, sequenced in a study of post-analysis software for immune sequencing data. Points from the study as a whole: When patients were compared with controls, four to six TRBV segments were more frequent, TRBV5-6, TRBV5-1 and TRBV20-1 among them.

Libraries were made from TCR beta cDNA, and they carried unique molecular identifiers. TCRdb re-called the PCR reads with MiXCR, one entry per CDR3 protein. The sample shows roughly 400,000 distinct CDR3 sequences, about 39% of them seen only once. Antigens for these TCRs are unknown. Material: blood. These receptors were taken from a girl aged 2-9 years with multiple sclerosis.

The chain joins TRBV6-1 to TRBJ1-5; 9 bases are shared with TRBD1. V lost 7 bases and J lost 5; bases outside the gene matches: 9. The germline V gene encodes CDR1 MNHNS and CDR2 SASEGT. The CDR3 length is 15 residues. CDR3 amino acids: CASTLHRQGDQPQHF. The CDR3 bases are TGTGCCAGCACCCTACACCGACAGGGGGATCAGCCCCAGCATTTT.

The chain couples TRBV10-3 to TRBJ2-7; 7 positions match TRBD2. Germline CDR1 reads ENHRY; CDR2 reads SYGVKD. Unmatched junction bases numbered 13, after V lost 3 bases and J lost 2 bases. CDR3 length: 17 residues. In DNA form, the CDR3 reads TGTGCCATCAGTGACCCCACTAGCGAACACCTACCCTACGAGCAGTACTTC. This encodes CAISDPTSEHLPYEQYF.

The chain recombines TRBV10-3 with TRBJ1-6, with TRBD1 identical over 9 bases. CDR3 size: 12 residues. V trimming: 8 bases; J trimming: 9 bases; junction bases outside the gene matches: 2. Germline assignment: CDR1 ENHRY and CDR2 SYGVKD. The CDR3 region is CAIRGQGSPLHF. CDR3 coding DNA: TGTGCCATCCGGGGACAGGGTTCACCCCTCCACTTT.

The genes are TRBV28 and TRBJ2-4; D is undetermined. V was clipped by 9 bases and J by 13 bases, with 13 bases between them. CDR1 MDHEN and CDR2 SYDVKM come from the germline V gene. The CDR3 sequence is 10 residues long. In nucleotides, the CDR3 is TGTGCCAGTTTTAAGTCCGGGCAGTACTTC. Translating gives CASFKSGQYF.

CDR3 sequence reads: CASSQDPDSLSGNTIYF. CDR3 in DNA: TGCGCCAGCAGCCAAGATCCGGACAGCCTCTCTGGAAACACCATATATTTT. The chain combines TRBV4-1 with TRBJ1-3, with D maybe TRBD1 (6 bases). Between the trimmed V and J ends, which lost 0 bases and 0 bases, there was a span of 12 bases. Germline V gene lookup returns CDR1 MGHRA and CDR2 YSYEKL. The CDR3 consists of 17 residues.

The V gene is TRBV5-1, the J gene TRBJ1-6; 7 bases line up with TRBD1. Germline V gives CDR1 SGHRS, CDR2 YFSETQ. With V trimmed by 4 bases and J by 8 bases, 15 bases remained unmatched. This CDR3 comprises 17 residues. CDR3 sequence: CASSPRTGINYDSPLHF. CDR3 DNA sequence: TGCGCCAGCAGCCCCAGGACAGGAATTAACTACGATTCACCCCTCCACTTT.

The chain employs TRBV18 and TRBJ1-4; no definite D call. V was clipped by 6 bases and J by 8 bases, with 16 bases between them. CDR3 length: 14 residues. The V gene's germline CDR1 is KGHSH and CDR2 LQKENI. The DNA of the CDR3 is TGTGCCAGCTCCCGCGACCAATGGTCCGAAAAACTGTTTTTT. This encodes CASSRDQWSEKLFF.

The V and J genes are TRBV7-9 and TRBJ1-6, with unresolved D. Germline CDR1 and CDR2: SEHNR and FQNEAQ (reference sequence). The V end lost 5 bases, the J end lost 10 bases, and 9 bases lay between the germline ends. The CDR3 totals 12 residues. The CDR3 reads CASSAGNSPLHF. CDR3 sequence (DNA): TGTGCCAGCAGCGCGGGGAACTCACCCCTCCACTTT.

This clonotype was detected only once. This chain links TRBV9 with TRBJ2-1; 8 bases line up with TRBD2. Germline CDR1 SGDLS, CDR2 YYNGEE. V was clipped by 0 bases and J by 7 bases; unmatched bases: 6. CDR3 length: 15 residues. DNA of the CDR3: TGTGCCAGCAGCGTAGTTAGCGGGACACCGAATGAGCAGTTCTTC. It specifies CASSVVSGTPNEQFF.

This chain uses TRBV20-1 with TRBJ2-7; D remains ambiguous. CDR1 and CDR2 (germline): DFQATT, SNEGSKA (reference sequence). Between the trimmed V and J ends, which lost 1 base and 0 bases, there was a span of 13 bases. The CDR3 covers 15 residues. The CDR3 nucleotides are TGCAGTGCTAGAGGTTACGGCCTCCCCTCCTACGAGCAGTACTTC. This translates into CSARGYGLPSYEQYF.

The V gene is TRBV4-3, the J gene TRBJ2-7; perhaps D is TRBD1 or TRBD2 (5 bases each). The germline V and J ends were trimmed by 0 bases and 2 bases, with 17 bases remaining between them. CDR1 is LGHNA and CDR2 is YSLEER in the germline V gene. The CDR3 consists of 17 residues. CDR3 sequence: CASSQEPGPPHAYEQYF. CDR3 nucleotide sequence: TGCGCCAGCAGCCAAGAGCCGGGACCCCCTCACGCCTACGAGCAGTACTTC.

J is TRBJ1-2 and V is TRBV20-1, with D perhaps matching TRBD1 (6 bases). The CDR3 consists of 13 residues. The V and J ends lost 1 base and 3 bases respectively, with 9 bases between them. Germline V gene lookup returns CDR1 DFQATT and CDR2 SNEGSKA (reference sequence). CDR3 sequence: CSARGTAYYGYTF. The CDR3 region has the DNA TGCAGTGCTAGAGGGACAGCCTACTATGGCTACACCTTC.

The CDR3 nucleotides read TGTGCCAGCAGCTTGAACCCTGGGGGAAAACTGTTTTTT. Translated: CASSLNPGGKLFF. V and J are TRBV7-2 and TRBJ1-4; D possibly corresponds to TRBD1 (5 bases). Trimming removed 3 bases from V and 10 bases from J, with 12 bases in between. CDR1 and CDR2 (germline): SGHTA, FQGNSA. The CDR3 loop spans 13 amino acids.

This clonotype has only a few counts. The genes are TRBV4-3 and TRBJ2-4; the D is unclear. Germline values: CDR1 LGHNA, CDR2 YSLEER. The V end was cut by 3 bases, the J end by 0 bases, with 18 bases between. This CDR3 has 18 residues. In DNA, the CDR3 is TGCGCCAGCAGCCAGAAGTACTTTAGGCGGATAGCCAAAAACATTCAGTACTTC. It is translated as CASSQKYFRRIAKNIQYF.

This chain connects TRBV7-2 to TRBJ2-7, with D perhaps matching TRBD2 (6 bases). This CDR3 spans 16 amino acids. The germline CDR1 and CDR2 sequences are SGHTA and FQGNSA. Trimming stripped 4 bases from V and 2 bases from J, with 18 bases between. In DNA, the CDR3 is TGTGCCAGCAGCTCATTTAATGGGGACTCCGCCTACGAGCAGTACTTC. Translating it yields CASSSFNGDSAYEQYF.